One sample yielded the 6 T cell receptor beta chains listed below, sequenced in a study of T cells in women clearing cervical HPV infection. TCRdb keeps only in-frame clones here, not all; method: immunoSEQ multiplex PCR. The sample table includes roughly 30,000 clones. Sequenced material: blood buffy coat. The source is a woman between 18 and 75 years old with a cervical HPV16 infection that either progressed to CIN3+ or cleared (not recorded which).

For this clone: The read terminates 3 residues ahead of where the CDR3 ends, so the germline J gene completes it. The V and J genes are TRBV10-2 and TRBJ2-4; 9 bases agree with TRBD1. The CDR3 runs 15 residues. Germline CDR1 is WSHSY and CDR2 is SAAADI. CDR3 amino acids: CARTIQGARGYGQYF. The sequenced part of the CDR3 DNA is TGCGCCAGGACGATACAGGGGGCGAGGGGCTATGGT.

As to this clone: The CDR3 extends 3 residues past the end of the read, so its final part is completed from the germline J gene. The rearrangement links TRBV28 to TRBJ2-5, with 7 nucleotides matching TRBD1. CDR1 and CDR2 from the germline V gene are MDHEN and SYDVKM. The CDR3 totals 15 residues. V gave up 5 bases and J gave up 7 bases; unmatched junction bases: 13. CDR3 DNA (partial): TGTGCCAGCAGTCCCCCCCAGACAGGGTTGGGGACC. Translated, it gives CASSPPQTGLGT. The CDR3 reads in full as CASSPPQTGLGTQYF.

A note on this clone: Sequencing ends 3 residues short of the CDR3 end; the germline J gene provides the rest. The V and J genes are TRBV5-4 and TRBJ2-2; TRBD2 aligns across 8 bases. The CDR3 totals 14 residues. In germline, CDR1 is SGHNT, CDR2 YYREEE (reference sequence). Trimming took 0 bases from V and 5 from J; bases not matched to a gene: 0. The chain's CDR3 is CASSLAGGTGELFF. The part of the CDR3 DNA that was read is TGTGCCAGCAGCTTGGCGGGGGGGACCGGGGAG. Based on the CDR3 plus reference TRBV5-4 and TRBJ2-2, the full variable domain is ETGVTQSPTHLIKTRGQQVTLRCSSQSGHNTVSWYQQALGQGPQFIFQYYREEENGRGNFPPRFSGLQFPNYSSELNVNALELDDSALYLCASSLAGGTGELFFGEGSRLTVL.

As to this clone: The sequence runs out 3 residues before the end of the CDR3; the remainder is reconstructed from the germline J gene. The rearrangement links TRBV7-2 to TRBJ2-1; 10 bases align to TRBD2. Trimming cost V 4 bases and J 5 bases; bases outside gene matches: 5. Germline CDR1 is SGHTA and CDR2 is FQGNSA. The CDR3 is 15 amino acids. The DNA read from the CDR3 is TGTGCCAGCAGCTCCGGACTAGCGGCCCACAATGAG. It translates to CASSSGLAAHNE. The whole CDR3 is CASSSGLAAHNEQFF.

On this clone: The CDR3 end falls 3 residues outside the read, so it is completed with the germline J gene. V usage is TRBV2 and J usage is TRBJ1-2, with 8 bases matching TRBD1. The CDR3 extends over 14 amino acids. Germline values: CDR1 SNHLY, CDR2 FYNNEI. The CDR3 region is CASSEVDRGGDYTF. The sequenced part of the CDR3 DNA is TGTGCCAGCAGTGAAGTCGACAGGGGAGGCGAC. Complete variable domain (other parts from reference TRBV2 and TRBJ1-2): EPEVTQTPSHQVTQMGQEVILRCVPISNHLYFYWYRQILGQKVEFLVSFYNNEISEKSEIFDDQFSVERPDGSNFTLKIRSTKLEDSAMYFCASSEVDRGGDYTFGSGTRLTVV.

The sequenced CDR3 bases are TGTGCCAGTAGTATAGAGTCCGGGGGGCAGACCGAG. This translates into CASSIESGGQTE. The entire CDR3 reads CASSIESGGQTEQYF. The chain is built from TRBV19 and TRBJ2-7; TRBD2 is a possible D gene (7 bases). The missing CDR3 end, 3 residues past where the read stops, is filled in from the germline J gene. The CDR3 has 15 amino acids. The V end lost 0 bases, the J end lost 6 bases, and 15 bases lay between the germline ends. Germline V gene data show CDR1 as LNHDA and CDR2 as SQIVND (reference sequence).